This TCR beta chain was sequenced in a study of blood T cells in healthy people across ages. This clonotype came up many times. This CDR3 region has 14 residues. V shed 3 bases and J shed 0 bases, with 7 bases lying between them. Germline assignment: CDR1 KGHDR and CDR2 SFDVKD. Together with a sample-barcoded 5' primer, a J-beta primer mix was included in a second PCR lasting about 6 to 11 cycles. TCRdb re-derived calls from the 5' RACE reads in MiXCR, one entry per CDR3 protein. Of approximately 900,000 distinct CDR3 sequences listed, about 28% are singletons. The same data also contributed to another study, on T cells of mothers and their children.

What was sequenced was blood. This clonotype originated in a woman aged 35 to 49 in good health. This chain uses TRBV24-1 with TRBJ1-1, with D hard to call. CDR3 amino acids: CATSDPSLNTEAFF. The CDR3 bases are TGTGCCACCAGTGATCCATCACTGAACACTGAAGCTTTCTTT.